The rows below give T cell receptor beta chains drawn from one sample of a study of control samples from healthy donors and cancer patients. Measured with immunoSEQ multiplex PCR; TCRdb has only the in-frame clones, and not every one. Among about 190,000 clones listed, 91% were seen once. The sequenced sample consisted of blood. All receptors come from a man aged 25 to 40 in good health. Each CDR3 is given with its conserved first and last residue. The D gene is left open where the match is weak. Rows give clone size only sometimes, using once, few, many, or a class for an expanded clone.

v_call,j_call,d_call,clone_size,cdr3_nt,cdr3_aa
TRBV27,TRBJ2-1,TRBD1,once,TGTGCCAGCACCATTACAGGGGGAGCCTACAATGAGCAGTTCTTC,CASTITGGAYNEQFF
TRBV5-5,TRBJ2-7,NA,NA,TGTGCCAGCAGCTTGACCATGGCCTACGAGCAGTACTTC,CASSLTMAYEQYF
TRBV2,TRBJ2-1,NA,NA,TGTGCCAGCAGTGATAGGCAGCTTAATGAGCAGTTCTTC,CASSDRQLNEQFF
TRBV5-8,TRBJ1-5,NA,NA,TGTGCCAGCGGAATGACAGAGCTCAGCAATCAGCCCCAGCATTTT,CASGMTELSNQPQHF
TRBV27,TRBJ1-4,NA,NA,TGTGCCAGCAGTTTATCCAGGGTGTCTAATGAAAAACTGTTTTTT,CASSLSRVSNEKLFF
TRBV6-5,TRBJ1-1,NA,NA,TGTGCCAGCAATAGAGTCGGGAACACTGAAGCTTTCTTT,CASNRVGNTEAFF
TRBV6-5,TRBJ1-2,NA,NA,TGTGCCAGCACCCCGGAGGGGGGGGGCTACACCTTC,CASTPEGGGYTF
TRBV5-4,TRBJ2-3,TRBD1,NA,TGTGCCAGCAGCACCGGACAGGGGGCGCAAGCAGATACGCAGTATTTT,CASSTGQGAQADTQYF
TRBV30,TRBJ1-5,NA,NA,TGTGCCTGGAGTCGGGGGGCAGACAATCAGCCCCAGCATTTT,CAWSRGADNQPQHF
TRBV24-1,TRBJ2-1,TRBD1,NA,TGTGCCACCAGTGAAGGACAGGGGGCGGACAATGAGCAGTTCTTC,CATSEGQGADNEQFF
TRBV14,TRBJ1-2,TRBD1,NA,TGTGCCAGCAGCCGCGGGACAGGGAAACACTTTTTGGGCTACACCTTC,CASSRGTGKHFLGYTF
TRBV12-3/TRBV12-4,TRBJ2-7,NA,NA,TGTGCCAGCAGTTCCTCCTACGAGCAGTACTTC,CASSSSYEQYF
TRBV6-5,TRBJ1-6,NA,once,TGTGCCAGCAAGTTCGGGCGCAGGGAGAATTCACCCCTCCACTTT,CASKFGRRENSPLHF
TRBV7-2,TRBJ2-7,TRBD1,once,TGTGCCAGCAGCTTAGGGAGGACAGGGCTCTACGAGCAGTACTTC,CASSLGRTGLYEQYF
TRBV6-6,TRBJ1-4,TRBD1,NA,TGTGCCAGCGGGAGGGGACAGGGGAGAAATGAAAAACTGTTTTTT,CASGRGQGRNEKLFF
TRBV7-9,TRBJ1-6,NA,NA,TGTGCCAGCAACCCGACTGGTAATTCACCCCTCCACTTT,CASNPTGNSPLHF
TRBV6-6,TRBJ1-3,NA,NA,TGTGCCAGCAGCTTCGAGCCTGGAAACACCATATATTTT,CASSFEPGNTIYF
TRBV2,TRBJ1-5,NA,NA,TGTGCCAGCAGTGGGACATTTCAACCCCAGCATTTT,CASSGTFQPQHF
TRBV6-5,TRBJ2-7,TRBD2,NA,TGTGCCAGCACCCGGGAAGCGGGGTACGAGCAGTACTTC,CASTREAGYEQYF
TRBV4-1,TRBJ1-1,NA,NA,TGCGCCAGCAGCCAAGAGTGGGTAACGAACACTGAAGCTTTCTTT,CASSQEWVTNTEAFF
TRBV27,TRBJ1-1,NA,NA,TGTGCCAGCAGTTTATCCCAGGGTAAAACTGAAGCTTTCTTT,CASSLSQGKTEAFF
TRBV7-7,TRBJ2-5,NA,NA,TGTGCCAGCAGCCTAGCCGACGGGGGCCAAGAGACCCAGTACTTC,CASSLADGGQETQYF
TRBV7-6,TRBJ2-1,TRBD1,NA,TGTGCCAGCAGCTTAGGGGCGACAGGGGGCGGTGAGCAGTTCTTC,CASSLGATGGGEQFF
TRBV5-6,TRBJ2-7,TRBD2,NA,TGTGCCAGCAGCTCCGGACAAACTAGCGGGGGAGGGGTGCAGAGCTTC,CASSSGQTSGGGVQSF
TRBV5-4,TRBJ1-2,NA,NA,TGTGCCAGCAGCCTCGGAGAGAACTATGGCTACACCTTC,CASSLGENYGYTF
TRBV21-1,TRBJ1-4,NA,NA,TGTGCCAGCAGCTTGACAGGGGGTTTCCTACGTGAAAAACTGTTTTTT,CASSLTGGFLREKLFF
TRBV27,TRBJ2-3,NA,NA,TGTGCCAGCAGTTCCCGACAGGGAGGTACGCAGTATTTT,CASSSRQGGTQYF
TRBV30,TRBJ1-6,TRBD1,once,TGTGCCTGGAGTCCCCGGACAGGGGCCTTACCGAGCTCCTATAATTCACCCCTCCACTTT,CAWSPRTGALPSSYNSPLHF
TRBV7-9,TRBJ2-7,TRBD2,NA,TGTGCCAGCAGCGCGGGACTAGCGGTCTCCTACGAGCAGTACTTC,CASSAGLAVSYEQYF
TRBV11-3,TRBJ2-3,NA,once,TGTGCCAGCAGCCAAGGTTCGACTAGCACAGATACGCAGTATTTT,CASSQGSTSTDTQYF
TRBV21-1,TRBJ1-5,NA,NA,TGTGCCAGCAGCAAAGAAGTTTATCGGTCGCCTCAGTTGGATACTAATCAGCCCCAGCATTTT,CASSKEVYRSPQLDTNQPQHF
TRBV2,TRBJ1-5,TRBD1,once,TGTGCCAGTAGGGACAGGGGGCCTCAGCCCCAGCATTTT,CASRDRGPQPQHF
TRBV12-3/TRBV12-4,TRBJ2-5,NA,NA,TGTGCCAGCAGTTCGGAAGACGTGGCCCAGTACTTC,CASSSEDVAQYF
TRBV3-1/TRBV3-2,TRBJ2-7,NA,NA,TGTGCCAGCAGCCCCATCTCATCGAACGAGCAGTACTTC,CASSPISSNEQYF
TRBV12-2,TRBJ2-6,NA,NA,TGTGCAAGTCGCACGGGACAGGGGGCGACCGGGGCCAACGTCCTGACTTTC,CASRTGQGATGANVLTF
TRBV2,TRBJ2-1,TRBD2,once,TGTGCCAGCACCTACCGGACTAGCGGATGGTCAAATGAGCAGTTCTTC,CASTYRTSGWSNEQFF
TRBV6-1,TRBJ2-3,TRBD2,NA,TGTGCCAGCAGTGACCAGCGGGGGCCAGATACGCAGTATTTT,CASSDQRGPDTQYF
TRBV5-6,TRBJ1-1,NA,NA,TGTGCCAGCAGCTTGTCTTGGGGAAGCAGGCCGAACACTGAAGCTTTCTTT,CASSLSWGSRPNTEAFF
TRBV18,TRBJ2-7,TRBD1,once,TGTGCCAGCTCACCAGCTGGGGGACAGGGACTGCACGAGCAGTACTTC,CASSPAGGQGLHEQYF
TRBV6-6,TRBJ2-1,TRBD2,NA,TGTGCCAGCAGTTCGATAGCGGGGCTGGATGAGCAGTTCTTC,CASSSIAGLDEQFF
TRBV5-1,TRBJ2-5,TRBD2,NA,TGCGCCAGCAGCTTCGGGGGGGCCGTGGAGACCCAGTACTTC,CASSFGGAVETQYF
TRBV7-2,TRBJ2-3,TRBD2,NA,TGTGCCAGCAGCTTACAGCGGGGGGGGACAGATACGCAGTATTTT,CASSLQRGGTDTQYF
TRBV7-8,TRBJ1-6,TRBD1,few,TGTGCCAGCAGCTTAGGGGGGACAGGAGGTGGTGATTCACCCCTCCACTTT,CASSLGGTGGGDSPLHF
TRBV5-1,TRBJ2-2,TRBD1,NA,TGCGCCAGCAGCTTGGAGGGACAGGGGATCACCGGGGAGCTGTTTTTT,CASSLEGQGITGELFF
TRBV7-2,TRBJ2-4,TRBD2,once,TGTGCCAGCAGCTCCGGACTAGCGGGGATAGCCAAAAACATTCAGTACTTC,CASSSGLAGIAKNIQYF
TRBV7-9,TRBJ2-1,NA,NA,TGTGCCAGCAGCTTTACAGGGTCTAACAATGAGCAGTTCTTC,CASSFTGSNNEQFF
TRBV19,TRBJ1-5,NA,NA,TGTGCCAGTAGCCCGGATGCAAGGTATCAGCCCCAGCATTTT,CASSPDARYQPQHF
TRBV5-6,TRBJ2-6,TRBD1,NA,TGTGCCAGCAGCCCGTTCGGACAGGGTGGTTCTGGGGCCAACGTCCTGACTTTC,CASSPFGQGGSGANVLTF
TRBV2,TRBJ1-2,NA,NA,TGTGCCAGCAGCCCCCAGGTGGGCTACACCTTC,CASSPQVGYTF
TRBV3-1/TRBV3-2,TRBJ1-1,NA,few,TGTGCCAGCAGCTCGGGGGGGCGGGACACTGAAGCTTTCTTT,CASSSGGRDTEAFF
TRBV29-1,TRBJ2-3,NA,NA,TGCAGCGCGGACCTAAATACAGATACGCAGTATTTT,CSADLNTDTQYF
TRBV9,TRBJ1-2,NA,NA,TGTGCCAGCCGCCGAAACATGGGCTATGGCTACACCTTC,CASRRNMGYGYTF
TRBV10-3,TRBJ1-1,NA,NA,TGTGCCATCAGTGAGTCCCCGACAGGGAACACTGAAGCTTTCTTT,CAISESPTGNTEAFF